A selection of T cell receptor beta chains follows, all from one sample in a study of T cells after posttransplantation cyclophosphamide. Profiled with immunoSEQ multiplex PCR; TCRdb holds only in-frame clones, not every one. The table shows about 36,000 clones, with over 75% occurring only once. This specimen consisted of CD4+ T cells sorted from blood, obtained 1903 days after a stem cell transplant with posttransplant cyclophosphamide. These receptor sequences come from a female patient aged 40-50 years who received an allogeneic stem cell transplant from a related donor, was CMV-positive, and had no GVHD. Some T cells may be graft donor cells. The CDR3 runs from the conserved cysteine through the conserved F or W. The D gene is left open where the match is weak. Where a row states a size, it is once, few, many or the class of an expanded clone; other rows omit it.

TRBJ2-3 NA TRBV25-1 NA TGTGCCAGCAGTGATCAAGGAGGGGGCCGCACAGATACGCAGTATTTT CASSDQGGGRTDTQYF
TRBJ2-1 NA TRBV13 NA TGTGCCAGCAGCTTAGAGCCGGGAACCCAGAATATCTTC CASSLEPGTQNIF
TRBJ2-1 NA TRBV11-3 TRBD1 TGTGCCAGCAGCCCAAATGGACAGGGGTCCTACAATGAGCAGTTCTTC CASSPNGQGSYNEQFF
TRBJ1-1 NA TRBV5-4 NA TGTGCCAGCAGCTTACCCCGAGGCACTGAAGCTTTCTTT CASSLPRGTEAFF
TRBJ2-2 once TRBV5-4 TRBD2 TGTGCCAGCAGCTTGGGACTAGCGGGGAACACCGGGGAGCTGTTTTTT CASSLGLAGNTGELFF
TRBJ2-1 NA TRBV18 TRBD1 TGTGCCAGCTCACCTTTAGGGACAGGGCACAATGAGCAGTTCTTC CASSPLGTGHNEQFF
TRBJ1-1 NA TRBV5-1 NA TGCGCCAGCAGCTTGGAGGTTACGGGGGAAGTTTTCTTT CASSLEVTGEVFF
TRBJ1-2 NA TRBV7-8 NA TGTGCCAGCAGCCCCGGGACACCCCTTGGCTACACCTTC CASSPGTPLGYTF
TRBJ2-1 NA TRBV6-1 NA TGTGCCAGCAGTGAAGCGCTCCCGCGGATCTACAATGAGCAGTTCTTC CASSEALPRIYNEQFF
TRBJ2-2 NA TRBV6-6 NA TGTGCCAGCAGAAGACTAGAGCTGAACACCGGGGAGCTGTTTTTT CASRRLELNTGELFF
TRBJ2-2 NA TRBV9 NA TGTGCCAGCAAGCGTAGCCTTTCCACCGGGGAGCTGTTTTTT CASKRSLSTGELFF
TRBJ2-7 NA TRBV11-1 NA TGTGCCAGCAGCTTAGAACCTGACGGGTCCTACGAGCAGTACTTC CASSLEPDGSYEQYF
TRBJ2-3 once TRBV6-5 TRBD1 TGTGCCAGCAGTCCAGGGGGACGGAGCACAGATACGCAGTATTTT CASSPGGRSTDTQYF